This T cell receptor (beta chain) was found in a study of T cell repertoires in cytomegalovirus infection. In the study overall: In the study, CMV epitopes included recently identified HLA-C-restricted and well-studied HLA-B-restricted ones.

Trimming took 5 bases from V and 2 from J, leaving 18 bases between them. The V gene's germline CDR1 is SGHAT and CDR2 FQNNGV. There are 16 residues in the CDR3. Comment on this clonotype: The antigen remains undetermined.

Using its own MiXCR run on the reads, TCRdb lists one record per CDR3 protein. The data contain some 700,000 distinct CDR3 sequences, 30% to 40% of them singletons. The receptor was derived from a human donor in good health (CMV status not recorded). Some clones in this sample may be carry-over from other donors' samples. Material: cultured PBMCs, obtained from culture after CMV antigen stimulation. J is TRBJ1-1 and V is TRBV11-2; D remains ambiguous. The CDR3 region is CASSQLLGGSNTEAFF. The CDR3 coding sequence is TGTGCCAGCAGCCAGCTCCTGGGCGGTAGTAACACTGAAGCTTTCTTT.